This T cell receptor (beta chain) was captured by sequencing in a study of shared clonotypes between healthy human individuals (TCRdb year 2020). Describing the broader study: The cohort comprised a couple of women and a few men aged 18 to 49 years. To increase sequencing depth and limit assay-specific biases, TCR repertoire library preparation and sequencing were carried out by different laboratories using diverse techniques. The study deeply sequenced blood TCR repertoires of roughly five healthy adults to estimate repertoire size and the extent of clonotype sharing between individuals. Leukapheresis yielded between about 0.8 and 9.5 billion PBMCs per donor. For each donor, three plates each were used for CD4 naive and CD4 memory, two plates were used for CD8 naive, and one plate was used for CD8 memory.

Regarding this clone: Its antigen has not been determined. Within one base of it there is no much larger clone, and no base qualities were kept.

The investigation overall reported the following: Pairwise subsampling indicated that sequencing depth was expected to affect the degree of clonotype sharing among donors. Larger estimated clonotype richness was generally found for naive subsets than for memory subsets. Sampling was restricted to blood, and TCR repertoires in tissues likely differ from the TCR repertoires found in blood. Higher generation probabilities were observed for clonotypes shared by all four sorted-subset donors than for non-shared clonotypes. Sharing across a handful of donors was observed for 4.5% to 6.5% of naive CD4, 3% to 4% of naive CD8, over 2% of memory CD4, and roughly 0.4% of memory CD8 clonotypes. Because the study included a small number of donors, the genetic and exposure-history diversity represented was limited. Incomplete sequencing was indicated by rarefaction of sorted-subset datasets, despite the large sequencing depth.

The germline V gene (reference sequence) specifies MNHNY as CDR1 and SVGAGI as CDR2. Spanning cysteine to phenylalanine, the CDR3 consists of 12 amino acids. Here the CDR3 DNA is all that survives: 36 bases in frame from base 1. V loses 6 bases, J loses 2 bases, and the germline ends lie 7 bases apart. The donors were healthy, HIV-negative adults with no recently reported acute infections or vaccinations. Only Caucasian adults living in Nashville, Tennessee, USA were represented among the donors. CD4+ T cells were enriched by magnetic negative selection, after which naive cells were positively selected on CD45RA and the negative fraction was taken as the memory subset. Blood was collected by leukapheresis, and PBMCs were isolated by Ficoll-Histopaque density gradient centrifugation and then cryopreserved in liquid nitrogen vapor phase. Purity and quantity of every magnetically sorted T cell population were checked by analytical flow cytometry. Genomic DNA was isolated from each sorted fraction and quantified by UV absorbance on a Nanodrop 2000c.

Using the deep immunoSEQ assay, TCR CDR3 regions were amplified from genomic DNA by multiplex PCR. Genomic DNA extracted from each cell subset was distributed evenly over all wells of several immunoSEQ 96-well plates, and each plate served as one replicate. For sorted subsets, each replicate PCR was loaded with about 200 ng genomic DNA, equivalent to about 30,000 T cell genomes. Purified libraries were measured with a Qubit 3.0 fluorometer, size-checked on a Bioanalyzer 2100, and measured again with the KAPA Library Quantification kit. Each immunoSEQ 96-well plate was sequenced on its own single-read 150-cycle Illumina NextSeq 550 flow cell. As for the original processing: Because the immunoSEQ output included only junctional sequences and no quality scores, the filtering could not be the same as the filtering used for full-length reads. To assign V/J genes and CDR3, sequences were annotated using PyIR, a Python wrapper for IgBLAST v1.9, with IMGT germline references. Reads were filtered out if the reads had weak V/J assignments (E-value above 1e-6), no CDR3, stop codons, out-of-frame junctions, or ambiguous translated residues. A V3J clonotype was defined by an identical inferred V gene, J gene, and CDR3 amino acid sequence. Percentage overlap between repertoires was calculated by dividing the number of shared unique clonotypes by the size of the smaller repertoire. Repertoire richness was assessed with RTK rarefaction, the Chao1 estimator, and Recon v2.1 estimates of unobserved clonotypes. Generation probabilities for all TCRbeta clonotypes obtained by the gDNA method from a few donors were computed using OLGA. TCRdb provides this immuneACCESS table in a form limited to in-frame rearrangements. Some clones are lacking; in checked studies, under half of them reflect an unresolved V gene, and why the rest are absent is not known. V, J and clone size derive from that table, while D and trimming were established from the DNA sequence. The sample has about 1.1 million clones on record, roughly 80% of them singletons. Of the sample, approximately 0.9% is held by the ten largest clones.

The V gene is TRBV6-6 and the J gene is TRBJ1-2; the D segment cannot be called with confidence. The clonotype comes from a man aged 18 to 30 in good health. Some clones in this sample may be carry-over from other donors' samples. The sequenced sample was memory CD4+ T cells from PBMCs. The cell subset or site label for this specimen denotes: CD45RA-negative fraction. The CDR3 corresponds to CASRGWNYGYTF. The DNA reads as follows: TGTGCCAGCAGGGGATGGAACTATGGCTACACCTTC.